The present T cell receptor beta chain was sequenced within a study of regulatory T cells in long-lasting Graves disease. Relying on iRepertoire HTBI primers and Arm-PCR of CDR3 regions, the team built TCR beta libraries. TCRdb analysed the multiplex PCR reads with MiXCR anew, one entry per CDR3 protein. This sample has a few hundred thousand distinct CDR3 sequences, with 12% to 15% found just once. This clonotype appeared many times. The antigen is unknown. Findings and caveats of the study: Persistent disease exhibited a predilection for TRBV28, TRBJ1-2 and TRBJ2-5. Persistent patients shared more public clonotypes (2,741) than newly diagnosed patients (about 940).

Germline CDR1 and CDR2: SNHLY and FYNNEI. There are 13 residues in the CDR3. The V gene end was trimmed by 8 bases and the J gene end by 2 bases; junction bases not matched to a gene: 3. The time point was: newly diagnosed GD, antithyroid drugs for less than 3 months. PBMC RNA was the source of the TCR library. This sample also appeared in a second study, on T cells in Graves' hyperthyroidism and ophthalmopathy. That study adds: Used for diagnoses were clinical symptoms, serum thyroxine and TRAb, thyroid ultrasound and orbital computed tomography. First-round RT-PCR with HTBI primers amplified the TCR CDR3 region.

The specimen comprised peripheral blood mononuclear cells (PBMCs), sampled at new diagnosis, from a patient treated with antithyroid drugs. This TCR came from a woman aged 45-60 years with Graves disease. The chain combines TRBV2 with TRBJ2-7, with 10 positions matching TRBD2. In nucleotides, the CDR3 is TGTGCCAGCTTAGCGGGGGGCGCCTACGAGCAGTACTTC. Translating it yields CASLAGGAYEQYF.